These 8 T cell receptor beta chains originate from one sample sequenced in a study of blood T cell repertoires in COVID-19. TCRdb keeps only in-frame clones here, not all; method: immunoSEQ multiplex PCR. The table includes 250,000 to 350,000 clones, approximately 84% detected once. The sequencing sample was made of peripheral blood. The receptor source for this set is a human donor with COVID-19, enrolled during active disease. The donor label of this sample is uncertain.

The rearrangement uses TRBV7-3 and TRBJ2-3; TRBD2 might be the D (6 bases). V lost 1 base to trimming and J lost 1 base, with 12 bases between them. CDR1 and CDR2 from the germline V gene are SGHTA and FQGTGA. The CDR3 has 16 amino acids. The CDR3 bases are TGTGCCAGCAGCTTAAATAGCGGAGCCGGCACAGATACGCAGTATTTT. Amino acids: CASSLNSGAGTDTQYF. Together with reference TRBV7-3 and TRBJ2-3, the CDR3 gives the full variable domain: GAGVSQTPSNKVTEKGKYVELRCDPISGHTALYWYRQSLGQGPEFLIYFQGTGAADDSGLPNDRFFAVRPEGSVSTLKIQRTERGDSAVYLCASSLNSGAGTDTQYFGPGTRLTVL.

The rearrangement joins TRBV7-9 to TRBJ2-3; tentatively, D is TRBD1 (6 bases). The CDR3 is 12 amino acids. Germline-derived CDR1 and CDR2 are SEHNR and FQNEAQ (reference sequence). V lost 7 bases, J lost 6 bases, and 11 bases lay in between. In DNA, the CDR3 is TGTGCCAGCACCCTCCAGGGGGATACGCAGTATTTT. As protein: CASTLQGDTQYF. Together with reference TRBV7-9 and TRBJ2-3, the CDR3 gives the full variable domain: DTGVSQNPRHKITKRGQNVTFRCDPISEHNRLYWYRQTLGQGPEFLTYFQNEAQLEKSRLLSDRFSAERPKGSFSTLEIQRTEQGDSAMYLCASTLQGDTQYFGPGTRLTVL.

CDR3 DNA sequence: TGTGCCAGCGGTCCGCAGACTAGAGCAGATACGCAGTATTTT. Its translation: CASGPQTRADTQYF. The chain couples TRBV5-4 to TRBJ2-3; D perhaps matches TRBD2 (6 bases). V was trimmed by 7 bases and J by 4 bases, leaving 16 bases between them. Germline CDR1 is SGHNT and CDR2 is YYREEE (reference sequence). This CDR3 comprises 14 residues. The entire variable domain, with the rest obtained from reference TRBV5-4 and TRBJ2-3, is as follows: ETGVTQSPTHLIKTRGQQVTLRCSSQSGHNTVSWYQQALGQGPQFIFQYYREEENGRGNFPPRFSGLQFPNYSSELNVNALELDDSALYLCASGPQTRADTQYFGPGTRLTVL.

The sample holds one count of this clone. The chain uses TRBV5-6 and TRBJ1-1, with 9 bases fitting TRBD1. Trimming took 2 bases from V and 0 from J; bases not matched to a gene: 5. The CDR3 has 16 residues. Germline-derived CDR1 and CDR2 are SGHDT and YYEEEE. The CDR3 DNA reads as TGTGCCAGCAGCTTTCGGGGGACAGGGCTGAACACTGAAGCTTTCTTT. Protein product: CASSFRGTGLNTEAFF.

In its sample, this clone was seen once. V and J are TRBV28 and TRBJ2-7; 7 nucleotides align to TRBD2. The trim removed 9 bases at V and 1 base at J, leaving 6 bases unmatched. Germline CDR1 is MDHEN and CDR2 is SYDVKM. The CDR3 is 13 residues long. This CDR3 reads CASRTSISYEQYF. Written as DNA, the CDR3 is TGTGCCAGTCGGACTAGTATTTCCTACGAGCAGTACTTC.

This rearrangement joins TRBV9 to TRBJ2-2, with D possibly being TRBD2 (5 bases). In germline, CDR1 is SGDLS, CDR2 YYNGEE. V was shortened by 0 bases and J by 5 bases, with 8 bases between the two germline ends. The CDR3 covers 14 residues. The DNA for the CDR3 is TGTGCCAGCAGCGTAGGAGGGAAGACCGGGGAGCTGTTTTTT. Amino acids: CASSVGGKTGELFF.

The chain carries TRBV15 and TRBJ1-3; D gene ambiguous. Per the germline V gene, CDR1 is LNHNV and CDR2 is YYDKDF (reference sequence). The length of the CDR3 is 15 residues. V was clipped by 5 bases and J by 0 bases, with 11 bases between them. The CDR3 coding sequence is TGTGCCACCAGCGCCCTCGGGTACTCTGGAAACACCATATATTTT. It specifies CATSALGYSGNTIYF.

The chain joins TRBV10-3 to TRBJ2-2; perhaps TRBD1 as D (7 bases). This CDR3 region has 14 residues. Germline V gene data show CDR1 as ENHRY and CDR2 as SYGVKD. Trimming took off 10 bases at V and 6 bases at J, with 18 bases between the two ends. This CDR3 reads CASGNMGTAGELFF. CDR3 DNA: TGTGCCAGCGGGAATATGGGGACAGCCGGGGAGCTGTTTTTT.